This TCR beta chain is from a study of T cell changes during pregnancy in multiple sclerosis. The table came from immunoSEQ multiplex PCR; TCRdb's copy has only in-frame clones and leaves some out. The sample includes nearly 50,000 clones, 94% of them seen just once. Germline trimming cut 1 base from V and 8 bases from J; bases unmatched to any gene: 3. CDR3 length: 13 residues. Germline values: CDR1 GTSNPN, CDR2 SVGIG (reference sequence). The V gene is TRBV30, the J gene TRBJ2-7; 12 positions agree with TRBD2. The specimen comprised CD4+ T cells from peripheral blood mononuclear cells, sampled in the first trimester of pregnancy. The source of this sequence is a female donor with multiple sclerosis, enrolled in a pregnancy study. The CDR3, as DNA: TGTGCCTGGAGTGGACTAGCGGGGGAAAAGCAGTACTTC. Protein: CAWSGLAGEKQYF.